These T cell receptor beta chains were read from a single sample in a study. One entry per CDR3 protein results from TCRdb running MiXCR on the 5' RACE reads. This table has roughly 45,000 distinct CDR3 sequences, around 23% appearing once. Specimen: Tregs sorted from a lymph node. The receptors stem from a female donor with breast cancer. The CDR3 runs from the conserved cysteine through the conserved F or W. A D gene is named only where the DNA matches it firmly. Not every row has a clone size; where given, it reads once, few, many or a size class.

V gene	clone size	D gene	J gene	CDR3 DNA	CDR3 protein
TRBV6-6	many	TRBD2	TRBJ2-3	TGTGCCCTCGGGGGAGCGGGGAAAGATACGCAGTATTTT	CALGGAGKDTQYF
TRBV4-1	many	TRBD1	TRBJ1-2	TGCGCCAGCAGCGTCCGACAGGGGCGAGGGGGCAACTATGGCTACACCTTC	CASSVRQGRGGNYGYTF
TRBV2	few	TRBD1	TRBJ1-2	TGTGCCAGCAGTGAAACAGCCGGGACAGGCTTCTATGGCTACACCTTC	CASSETAGTGFYGYTF
TRBV6-1	many	TRBD1	TRBJ1-1	TGTGCCAGCAGTACAGGGGGGAACACTGAAGCTTTCTTT	CASSTGGNTEAFF
TRBV24-1	medium-sized	TRBD1	TRBJ2-5	TGTGCCACCAGTGATGAGACGGGACAGGGGGGGGAGACCCAGTACTTC	CATSDETGQGGETQYF
TRBV4-1	many	-	TRBJ2-5	TGCGCCAGCAGCCAGGTTGGCAGCACCCAAGAGACCCAGTACTTC	CASSQVGSTQETQYF
TRBV11-2	-	TRBD2	TRBJ2-1	TGTGTCAGCAGCTCCCGCCCGGCCAGCGGGGCCTACAATGAGCAGTTCTTC	CVSSSRPASGAYNEQFF
TRBV29-1	-	TRBD1	TRBJ2-5	TGCAGCGCCGCGAGGAGCCCCGGGACAGAAGAGACCCAGTACTTC	CSAARSPGTEETQYF
TRBV4-2	many	-	TRBJ1-5	TGTGCCAGCAGCCAAGACCGGGAAACCTTAGGGCCCCAGCATTTT	CASSQDRETLGPQHF
TRBV5-1	many	TRBD1	TRBJ1-2	TGCGCCAGCAGCTTTACAGGGGACTATGGCTACACCTTC	CASSFTGDYGYTF
TRBV6-5	-	-	TRBJ1-5	TGTGCCAGCCAGCTGGGACGGAGCAATCAGTCCCAGCATTTT	CASQLGRSNQSQHF
TRBV25-1	few	-	TRBJ1-4	TGTGCCAGCAGCGCACATCCTTTTAATGAAAAACTGTTTTTT	CASSAHPFNEKLFF
TRBV12-3/TRBV12-4	-	-	TRBJ2-2	TGTGCCAGCAGTTTAGCGGGAAGCACCGGGGAGCTGTTTTTT	CASSLAGSTGELFF
TRBV7-8	-	-	TRBJ2-7	TGTGCCAGCAGCCTACTCGGGACATCCGACTACGAGCAGTACTTC	CASSLLGTSDYEQYF
TRBV12-3/TRBV12-4	-	-	TRBJ2-2	TGTGCCAGCAGCCCCGTCGTTATAATTTCAAACACCGGGGAGCTGTTTTTT	CASSPVVIISNTGELFF
TRBV2	-	-	TRBJ2-3	TGTGCCAGCAGTTTTAGGACGAGCACAGATACGCAGTATTTT	CASSFRTSTDTQYF
TRBV6-2/TRBV6-3	-	-	TRBJ1-5	TGTGCCAGCAGTTACGGGGGTAGGAGCAATCAGCCCCAGCATTTT	CASSYGGRSNQPQHF
TRBV29-1	many	-	TRBJ2-2	TGCAGCGTTGTAGGGCTAGCCGACACCGGGGAGCTGTTTTTT	CSVVGLADTGELFF
TRBV5-1	few	TRBD2	TRBJ2-5	TGCGCCAGCAGCCAACAGACTAGCGGGTACGAGACCCAGTACTTC	CASSQQTSGYETQYF
TRBV7-2	-	TRBD2	TRBJ2-3	TGTGCCAGCAGCTTAGGGACTAGCGGGATGGATACGAAGTATTTT	CASSLGTSGMDTKYF
TRBV7-9	-	TRBD1	TRBJ1-6	TGTGCCAGCAGACCTACCGGGACAGGGGTTTCACCCCTCCACTTT	CASRPTGTGVSPLHF
TRBV12-3/TRBV12-4	-	-	TRBJ2-5	TGTGCCAGCAACTCCCCGGGCCGGGGAGAGACCCAGTACTTC	CASNSPGRGETQYF
TRBV7-9	few	-	TRBJ1-1	TGTGCCAGCAGCCAAGGTAGCACTGAAGCTTTCTTT	CASSQGSTEAFF
TRBV4-1	few	-	TRBJ2-2	TGCGCCAGCAGCCCGAAGACGGGGTCGGGGACGAACACCGGGGAGCTGTTTTTT	CASSPKTGSGTNTGELFF
TRBV7-9	many	TRBD1	TRBJ1-5	TGTGCCAGCAGCTTAGTCCGACAGGGTAGGGTTAGCAATCAGCCCCAGCATTTT	CASSLVRQGRVSNQPQHF
TRBV4-2	medium-sized	TRBD2	TRBJ2-1	TGTGCCAGCAGCCATGGGACTAGCGGGAGGTACAATGAGCAGTTCTTC	CASSHGTSGRYNEQFF
TRBV6-6	many	-	TRBJ1-5	TGTGCCAGCAGAGACCCGGGCCACGAGCTGCCCGGGGGCAATCAGCCCCAGCATTTT	CASRDPGHELPGGNQPQHF
TRBV5-4	once	-	TRBJ1-2	TGTGCCAGCAGGGGCCCTTTTGGCGCTGGCTATGGCTACACCTTC	CASRGPFGAGYGYTF
TRBV25-1	-	-	TRBJ1-6	TGTGCCAGCAGTGGACCCGGGACCGACTATAATTCACCCCTCCACTTT	CASSGPGTDYNSPLHF
TRBV6-6	many	-	TRBJ1-1	TGTGCCAGCAGTTACTCGACGAACACTGAAGCTTTCTTT	CASSYSTNTEAFF
TRBV4-1	medium-sized	-	TRBJ2-7	TGCGCCAGCAGCCTCCCGACAGCCCCCTACGAGCAGTACTTC	CASSLPTAPYEQYF
TRBV4-2	many	-	TRBJ1-5	TGTGCCAGCAGCCAAGGAGATACACAGGGTCTGGGGGATAATCAGCCCCAGCATTTT	CASSQGDTQGLGDNQPQHF
TRBV2	-	-	TRBJ1-5	TGTGCCAGCAGTGATACAGGGACCCATCAGCCCCAGCATTTT	CASSDTGTHQPQHF
TRBV3-1	many	TRBD1	TRBJ1-1	TGTGCCAGCAGCCTCAGGGGGGAAACTGAAGCTTTCTTT	CASSLRGETEAFF
TRBV6-1	many	-	TRBJ2-1	TGTGCCAGCAGTGACCTAGCTGGGTCCTACAATGAGCAGTTCTTC	CASSDLAGSYNEQFF
TRBV5-6	-	-	TRBJ2-7	TGTGCCAGCAGCTTGGATTCGGAATTCGCCGAGCAGTACTTC	CASSLDSEFAEQYF
TRBV7-2	few	-	TRBJ1-5	TGTGCCAGCAGCTTCACATCCAATCAGCCCCAGCATTTT	CASSFTSNQPQHF
TRBV20-1	-	-	TRBJ1-1	TGCAGTGCTAGAGTATGGGTGAACACTGAAGCTTTCTTT	CSARVWVNTEAFF
TRBV10-3	many	TRBD1	TRBJ2-5	TGTGCCAGCGCGGGACAGGGCGGGGAGACCCAGTACTTC	CASAGQGGETQYF
TRBV5-1	few	TRBD1	TRBJ1-2	TGCGCCAGCAGCTTGGAGGGGGACAGCCCCAACTATGGCTACACCTTC	CASSLEGDSPNYGYTF
TRBV3-1	-	-	TRBJ2-2	TGTGTCAGCAGCCACGGGGGTGGCACCGGGGAGCTGTTTTTT	CVSSHGGGTGELFF
TRBV20-1	-	-	TRBJ2-7	TGCAGTGCTAGAGATCCCCAGGGCTCCTACGAGCAGTACTTC	CSARDPQGSYEQYF
TRBV9	many	TRBD1	TRBJ1-4	TGTGCCAGCAGCGTAGGAGGGACAGGGGATGAAAAACTGTTTTTT	CASSVGGTGDEKLFF
TRBV28	-	-	TRBJ2-7	TGTGCCAGCACCGGAGGGGGACATTTCGGCGACGAGCAGTACTTC	CASTGGGHFGDEQYF
TRBV4-1	many	TRBD1	TRBJ2-1	TGCGCCAGCAGCCAAGCACAGGGGGCGGATGAGCAGTTCTTC	CASSQAQGADEQFF
TRBV5-5	many	TRBD2	TRBJ2-3	TGTGCCAGCAGCTTGGATCCGGGAGGAAGTTCAGATACGCAGTATTTT	CASSLDPGGSSDTQYF
TRBV4-2	many	-	TRBJ2-5	TGTGCCAGCAGCCAAGATTTGGCAGGGGGAGGGTTGGTAGAGACCCAGTACTTC	CASSQDLAGGGLVETQYF